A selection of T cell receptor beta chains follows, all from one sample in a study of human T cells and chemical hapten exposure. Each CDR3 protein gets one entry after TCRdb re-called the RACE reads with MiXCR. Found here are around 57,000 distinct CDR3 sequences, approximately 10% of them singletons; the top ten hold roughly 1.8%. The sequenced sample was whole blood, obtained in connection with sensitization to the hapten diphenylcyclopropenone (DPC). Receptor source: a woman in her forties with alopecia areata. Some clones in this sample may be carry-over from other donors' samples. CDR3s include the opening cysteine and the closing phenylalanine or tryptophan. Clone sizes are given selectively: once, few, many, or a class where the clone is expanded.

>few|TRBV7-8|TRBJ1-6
CASSTSRDMGYNSPLHF
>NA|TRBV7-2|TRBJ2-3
CASSLVPLAGGSVDTQYF
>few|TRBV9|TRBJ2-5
CASSVLPQETQYF
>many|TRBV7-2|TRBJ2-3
CASSLNQGYDTQYF
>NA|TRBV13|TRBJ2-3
CASSLGTSGFTDTQYF
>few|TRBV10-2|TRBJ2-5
CASSEAETQYF
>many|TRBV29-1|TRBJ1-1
CSVDKNTEAFF
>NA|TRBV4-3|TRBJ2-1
CASSQEKRGGYNEQFF
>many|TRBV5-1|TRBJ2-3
CASSLGQVEDTQYF
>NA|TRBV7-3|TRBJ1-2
CASSLYEGSGYTF
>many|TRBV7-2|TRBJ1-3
CASSLDSVSGNTIYF
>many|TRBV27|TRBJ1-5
CASSSAEKQPQHF
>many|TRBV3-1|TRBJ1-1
CASSPAYGETEAFF
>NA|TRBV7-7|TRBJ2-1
CASSSSNRDRVNEQFF
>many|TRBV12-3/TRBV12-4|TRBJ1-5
CASSLSGWAEDNQPQHF
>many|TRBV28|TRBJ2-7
CASSPGEYEQYF
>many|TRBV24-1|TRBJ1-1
CATVPRLNTEAFF
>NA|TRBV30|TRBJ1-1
CAWRGNTEAFF
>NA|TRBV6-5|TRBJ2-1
CASSYTEGQGVNEQFF
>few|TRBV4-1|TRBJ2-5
CASSRQGLQETQYF
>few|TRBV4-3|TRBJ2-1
CASSQAEGLRQFF
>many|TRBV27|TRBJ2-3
CASSLRGLEGWYF
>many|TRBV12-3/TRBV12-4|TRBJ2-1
CASRPPVGNEQFF
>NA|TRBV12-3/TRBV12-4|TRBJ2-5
CASSLEVMETQYF
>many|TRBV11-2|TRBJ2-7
CASSLLSDKSTYEQYF
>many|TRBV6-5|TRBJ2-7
CASNETGSLYEQYF
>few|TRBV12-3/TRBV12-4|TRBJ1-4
CASSLPDNEKLFF
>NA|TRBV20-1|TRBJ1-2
CSAGGTLNYGYTF
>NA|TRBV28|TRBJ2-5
CASSLWADRGSQYF
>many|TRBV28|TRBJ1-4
CASMMGEKLFF
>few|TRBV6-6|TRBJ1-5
CASSTRTGTQPQHF
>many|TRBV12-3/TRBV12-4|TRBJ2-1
CASSFRLVSYNEQFF
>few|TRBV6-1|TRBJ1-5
CASTGVNQPQHF
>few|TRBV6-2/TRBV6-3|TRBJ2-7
CASCRTVSYEQYF
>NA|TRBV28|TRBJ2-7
CASSFYPSGPGEQYF
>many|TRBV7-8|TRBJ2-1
CASSSLPTSGTTNAQGRDEQFF
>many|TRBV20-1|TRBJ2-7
CSAVRGGDYEQYF
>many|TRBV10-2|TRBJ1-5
CASRTGAVGNQPQHF
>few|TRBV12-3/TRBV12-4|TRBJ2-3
CASSLDQGSVTQYF
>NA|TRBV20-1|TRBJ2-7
CSAREGASYEQYF
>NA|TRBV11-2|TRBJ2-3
CASSRTDRYSTDTQYF
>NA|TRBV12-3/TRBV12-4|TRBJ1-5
CASTLPLSGMTRNQPQHF
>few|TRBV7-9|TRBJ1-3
CASSTSYSGNTIYF
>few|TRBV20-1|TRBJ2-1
CSARDQERLAGYNEQFF
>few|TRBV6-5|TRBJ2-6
CASSYSTGSVSGANVLTF
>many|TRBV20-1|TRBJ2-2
CSAKGLGNTGELFF
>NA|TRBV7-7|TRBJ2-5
CASSLGTGQETQYF
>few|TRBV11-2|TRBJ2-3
CASSLGGSDTQYF
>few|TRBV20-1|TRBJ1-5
CSARDSGTSNQPQHF